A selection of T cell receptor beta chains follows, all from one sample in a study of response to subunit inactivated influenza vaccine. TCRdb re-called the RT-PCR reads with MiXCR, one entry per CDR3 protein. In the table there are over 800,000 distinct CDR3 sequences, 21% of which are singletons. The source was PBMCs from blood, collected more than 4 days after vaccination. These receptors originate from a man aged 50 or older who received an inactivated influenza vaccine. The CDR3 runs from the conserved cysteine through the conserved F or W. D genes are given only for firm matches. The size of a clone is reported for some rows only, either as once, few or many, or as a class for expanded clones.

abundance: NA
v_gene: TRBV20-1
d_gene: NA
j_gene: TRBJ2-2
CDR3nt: TGCAGTGCTAGAGATCACCAAGCGATGGACAGCGCGAACACCGGGGAGCTGTTTTTT
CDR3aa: CSARDHQAMDSANTGELFF

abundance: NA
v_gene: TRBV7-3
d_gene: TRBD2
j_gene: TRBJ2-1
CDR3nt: TGTGCCAGCAGCTTAAAAGCGGGGCCATACAATGAGCAGTTCTTC
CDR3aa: CASSLKAGPYNEQFF

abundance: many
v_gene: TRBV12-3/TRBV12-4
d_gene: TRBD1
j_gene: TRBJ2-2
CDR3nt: TGTGCCAGCAGCTACGGGGACAGGGAGGGGGAGCTGTTTTTT
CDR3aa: CASSYGDREGELFF

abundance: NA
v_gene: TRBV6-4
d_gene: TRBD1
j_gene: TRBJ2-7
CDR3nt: TGTGCCAGCGTCTTACCGGGACAGGGGGCGCAGGAGCAGTACTTC
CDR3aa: CASVLPGQGAQEQYF

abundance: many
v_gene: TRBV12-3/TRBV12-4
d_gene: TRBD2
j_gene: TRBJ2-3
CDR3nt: TGTGCCAGCAGTCGGACTAGCGGCGGCACAGATACGCAGTATTTT
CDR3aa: CASSRTSGGTDTQYF

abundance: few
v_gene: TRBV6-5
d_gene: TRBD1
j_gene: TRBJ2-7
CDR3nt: TGTGCCAGCAGTTACTCGGACAGGGGCTACGAGCAGTACTTC
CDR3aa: CASSYSDRGYEQYF

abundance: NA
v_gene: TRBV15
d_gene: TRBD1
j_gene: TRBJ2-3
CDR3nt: TGTGCCACCAGCAAGAGGGGGCCGAATACAGATACGCAGTATTTT
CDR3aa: CATSKRGPNTDTQYF

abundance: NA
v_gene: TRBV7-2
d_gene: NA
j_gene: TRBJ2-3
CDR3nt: TGTGCCAGCAGCTTAGTACGTGGAGATACGCAGTATTTT
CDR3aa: CASSLVRGDTQYF

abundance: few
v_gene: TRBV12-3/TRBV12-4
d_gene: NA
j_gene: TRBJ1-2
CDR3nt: TGTGCCAGCAGTGGGGGGCCTCAACTGTATGGCTACACCTTC
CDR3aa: CASSGGPQLYGYTF

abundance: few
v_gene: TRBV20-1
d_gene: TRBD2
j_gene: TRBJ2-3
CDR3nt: TGCAGTGGAGTTTACCGACTAGCGGGGGGGTGGCAGTATTTT
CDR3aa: CSGVYRLAGGWQYF

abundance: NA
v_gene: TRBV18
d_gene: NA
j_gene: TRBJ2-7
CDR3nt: TGTGCCAGCTCACCCCCCAGTCACTCCTACGAGCAGTACTTC
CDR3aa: CASSPPSHSYEQYF

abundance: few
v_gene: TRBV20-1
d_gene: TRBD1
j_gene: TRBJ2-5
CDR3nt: TGCAGTGCTAGATCACGCTCACAGGGGGGTTTTGGGACCCAGTACTTC
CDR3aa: CSARSRSQGGFGTQYF

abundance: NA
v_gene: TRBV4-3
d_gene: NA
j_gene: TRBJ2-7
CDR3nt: TGCGCCAGCAGCCAAGATAATAATAGCGGCTACGAGCAGTACTTC
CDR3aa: CASSQDNNSGYEQYF

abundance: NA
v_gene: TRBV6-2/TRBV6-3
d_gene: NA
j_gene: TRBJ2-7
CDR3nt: TGTGCCAGCAGTTACTCGACGGGGCACGAGCAGTACTTC
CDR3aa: CASSYSTGHEQYF

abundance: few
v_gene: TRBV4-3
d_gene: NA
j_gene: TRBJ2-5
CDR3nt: TGCGCCAGCAGCCAAGATTCTGAAGGTGGGACCCAGTACTTC
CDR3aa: CASSQDSEGGTQYF

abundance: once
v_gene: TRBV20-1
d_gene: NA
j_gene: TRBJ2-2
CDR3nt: TGCAGTGCTAGAGTGGTGGGGATGAACACCGGGGAGCTGTTTTTT
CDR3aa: CSARVVGMNTGELFF

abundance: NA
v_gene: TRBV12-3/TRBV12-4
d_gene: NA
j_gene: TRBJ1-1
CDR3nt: TGTGTCAGCAGTTTAGGCAGGGACGGGACTTTCTTT
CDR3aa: CVSSLGRDGTFF

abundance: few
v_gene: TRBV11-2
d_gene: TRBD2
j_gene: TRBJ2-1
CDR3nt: TGTGCCAGCTGCGCTTGGGGACTAGCGGGAGGTGGGGCCAATGAGCAGTTCTTC
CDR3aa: CASCAWGLAGGGANEQFF

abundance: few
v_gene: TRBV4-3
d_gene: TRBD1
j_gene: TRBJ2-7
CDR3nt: TGCGCCAGCAGCCAATACGTGACAGGGGCATACGAGCAGTACTTC
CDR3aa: CASSQYVTGAYEQYF

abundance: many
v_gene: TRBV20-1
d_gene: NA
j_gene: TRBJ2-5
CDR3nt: TGCAGTGCTCAAGCCCGGGACTCGCGAGAGACCCAGTACTTC
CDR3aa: CSAQARDSRETQYF

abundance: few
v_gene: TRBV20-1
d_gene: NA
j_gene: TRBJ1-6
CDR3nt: TGCAGTGCTAAGAAGGGGTTCTATAATTCACCCCTCCACTTT
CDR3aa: CSAKKGFYNSPLHF

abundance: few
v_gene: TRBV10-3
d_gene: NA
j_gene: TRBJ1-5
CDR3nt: TGTGCCATCAGTGAGGACGGGTTGGAGAATCAGCCCCAGCATTTT
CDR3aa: CAISEDGLENQPQHF

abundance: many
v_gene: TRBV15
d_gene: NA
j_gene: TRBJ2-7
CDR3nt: TGTGCCACCAGCAGAGATCAGGGTCCCTACGAGCAGTACTTC
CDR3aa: CATSRDQGPYEQYF

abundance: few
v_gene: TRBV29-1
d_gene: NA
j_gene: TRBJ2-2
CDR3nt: TGCAGCGTTGAGGGGGCGACGAACACCGGGGAGCTGTTTTTT
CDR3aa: CSVEGATNTGELFF

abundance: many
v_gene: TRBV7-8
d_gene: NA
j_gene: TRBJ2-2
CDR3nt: TGTGCCAGCAGCCCCGGACCCGGGGAGCTGTTTTTT
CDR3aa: CASSPGPGELFF

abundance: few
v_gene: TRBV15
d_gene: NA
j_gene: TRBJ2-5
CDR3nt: TGTGCCACGTCAAGGGGCACCCAAGAGACCCAGTACTTC
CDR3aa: CATSRGTQETQYF

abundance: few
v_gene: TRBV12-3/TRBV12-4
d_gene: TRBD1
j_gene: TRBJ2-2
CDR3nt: TGTGCCAGCAGTCCGACAGGGTCGGGCACCGGGGAGCTGTTTTTT
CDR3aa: CASSPTGSGTGELFF

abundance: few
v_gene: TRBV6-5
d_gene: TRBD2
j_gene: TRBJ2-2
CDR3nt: TGTGCCAGCAGTTACTCGGGGAGCGGGAGGGACGGGGAGCTGTTTTTT
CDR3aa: CASSYSGSGRDGELFF

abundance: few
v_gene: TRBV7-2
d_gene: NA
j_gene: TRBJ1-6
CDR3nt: TGTGCCAGCAAATTGGACAGTAATTCACCCCTCCACTTT
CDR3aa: CASKLDSNSPLHF

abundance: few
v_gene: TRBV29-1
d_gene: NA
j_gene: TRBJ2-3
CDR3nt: TGCAGCGTTGAAGACAGTAAGGGCGCAGATACGCAGTATTTT
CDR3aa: CSVEDSKGADTQYF

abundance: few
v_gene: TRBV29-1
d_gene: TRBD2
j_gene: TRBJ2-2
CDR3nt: TGCAGCGGGGGACTAGCGGGAGGTACCGGGGAGCTGTTTTTT
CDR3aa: CSGGLAGGTGELFF

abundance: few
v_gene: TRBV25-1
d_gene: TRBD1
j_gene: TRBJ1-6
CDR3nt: TGTGCCAGCAGTTCCGGGACAGGGGGTCGTTCACCCCTCCACTTT
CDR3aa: CASSSGTGGRSPLHF

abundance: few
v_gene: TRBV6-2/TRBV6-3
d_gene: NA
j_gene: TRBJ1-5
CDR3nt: TGTGCCAGCAGTCCAGACAGGATAAGCAATCAGCCCCAGCATTTT
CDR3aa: CASSPDRISNQPQHF

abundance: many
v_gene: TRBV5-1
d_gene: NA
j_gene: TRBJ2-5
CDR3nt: TGCGCCAGCACCCACAGGCCCGGGACGCAAGAAGAGACCCAGTACTTC
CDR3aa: CASTHRPGTQEETQYF

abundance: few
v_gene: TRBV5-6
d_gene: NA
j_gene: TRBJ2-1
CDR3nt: TGTGCCAGCAGCTATGCCCGGGAGCAGTTCTTC
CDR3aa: CASSYAREQFF

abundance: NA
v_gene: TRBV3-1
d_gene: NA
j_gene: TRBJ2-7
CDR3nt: TGTGCCAGCAGCCACCCTCCGGGCATCGGGAGAGGGTCCTACGAGCAGTACTTC
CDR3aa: CASSHPPGIGRGSYEQYF

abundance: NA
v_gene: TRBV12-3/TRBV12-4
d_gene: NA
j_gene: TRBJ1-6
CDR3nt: TGTGCCAGCAGTGGTCGGTCTAATTCACCCCTCCACTTT
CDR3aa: CASSGRSNSPLHF

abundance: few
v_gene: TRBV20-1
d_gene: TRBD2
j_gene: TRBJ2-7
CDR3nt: TGCAGTGCTTCTAGACCCGGGACTAGTCAAGGGTACGAGCAGTACTTC
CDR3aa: CSASRPGTSQGYEQYF

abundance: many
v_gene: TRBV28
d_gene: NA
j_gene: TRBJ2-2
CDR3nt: TGTGCCAGCAGACGACGGACCCCAGGGACCGGGGAGCTGTTTTTT
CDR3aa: CASRRRTPGTGELFF

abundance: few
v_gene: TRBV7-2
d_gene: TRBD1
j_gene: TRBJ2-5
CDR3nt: TGTGCCAGCAGACCGGACAGGGGGCGTCAAGAGACCCAGTACTTC
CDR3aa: CASRPDRGRQETQYF

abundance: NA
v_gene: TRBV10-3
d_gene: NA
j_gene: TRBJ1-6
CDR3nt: TGTGCCATCAGTGAATTAAGCTCCTATAATTCACCCCTCCACTTT
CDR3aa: CAISELSSYNSPLHF

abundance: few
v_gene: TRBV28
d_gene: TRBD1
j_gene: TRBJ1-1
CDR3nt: TGTGCCAGCAGCCAAGGGACAGGGGGCAAGGACACTGAAGCTTTCTTT
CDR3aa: CASSQGTGGKDTEAFF

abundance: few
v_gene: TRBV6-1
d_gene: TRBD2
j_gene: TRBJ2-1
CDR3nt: TGTGCCAGCAAAGTTAGCGGGGGGGTGCACAATGAGCAGTTCTTC
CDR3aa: CASKVSGGVHNEQFF

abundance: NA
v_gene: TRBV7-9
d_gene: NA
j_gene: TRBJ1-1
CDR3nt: TGTGCCAGCAGCTTAACGAGGGCGGCGACTGAAGCTTTCTTT
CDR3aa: CASSLTRAATEAFF

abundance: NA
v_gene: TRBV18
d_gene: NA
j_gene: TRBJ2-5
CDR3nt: TGTGCCAGCTCACCGAGTTCTACCCCGTTGACCCAGTACTTC
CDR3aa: CASSPSSTPLTQYF

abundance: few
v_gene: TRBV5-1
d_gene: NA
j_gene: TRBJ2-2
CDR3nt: TGCGCCAGCAGCTTCGGGGTCGGGGCCGGGGAGCTGTTTTTT
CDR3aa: CASSFGVGAGELFF

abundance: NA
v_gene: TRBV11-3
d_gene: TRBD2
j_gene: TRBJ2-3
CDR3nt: TGTGCCAGCAGCTTAACTAGCGGGAGATTAGATACGCAGTATTTT
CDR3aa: CASSLTSGRLDTQYF

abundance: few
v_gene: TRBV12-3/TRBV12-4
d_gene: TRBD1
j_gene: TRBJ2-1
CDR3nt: TGTGCCAGCAGATTAGGGGGCCTGGCCAATGAGCAGTTCTTC
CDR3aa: CASRLGGLANEQFF

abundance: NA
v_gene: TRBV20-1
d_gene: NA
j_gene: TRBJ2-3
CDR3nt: TGCAGTGCTAGCTTGGCGGATAGCACAGATACGCAGTATTTT
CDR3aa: CSASLADSTDTQYF

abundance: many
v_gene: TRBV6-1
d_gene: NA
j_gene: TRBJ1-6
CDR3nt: TGTGCCAGCAGTCTGTACGGCTCCTATAATTCACCCCTCCACTTT
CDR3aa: CASSLYGSYNSPLHF

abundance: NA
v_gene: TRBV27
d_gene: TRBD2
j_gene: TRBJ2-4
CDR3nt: TGTGCCAGCTCTGTAGCGGGAGCCAAAAACATTCAGTACTTC
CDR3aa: CASSVAGAKNIQYF

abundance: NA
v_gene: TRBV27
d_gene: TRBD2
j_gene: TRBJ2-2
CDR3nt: TGTGCCAGCAGTATTAGCGGGAACTTGAACACCGGGGAGCTGTTTTTT
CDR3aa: CASSISGNLNTGELFF

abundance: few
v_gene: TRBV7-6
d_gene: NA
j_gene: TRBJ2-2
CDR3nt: TGTGCCAGCAGCTTATTCACAGGGGAGGACACCGGGGAGCTGTTTTTT
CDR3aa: CASSLFTGEDTGELFF

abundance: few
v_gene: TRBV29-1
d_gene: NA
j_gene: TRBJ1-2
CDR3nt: TGCAGCGTTGAAGAAGGGGACGGTGATGGCTACACCTTC
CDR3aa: CSVEEGDGDGYTF

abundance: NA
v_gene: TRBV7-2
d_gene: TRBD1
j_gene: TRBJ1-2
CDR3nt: TGTGCCAGCAGCACAAGGACAGGGGGCGGTGGCTACACCTTC
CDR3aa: CASSTRTGGGGYTF

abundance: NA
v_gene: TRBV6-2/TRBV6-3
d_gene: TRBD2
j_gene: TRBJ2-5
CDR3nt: TGTGCCAGCAGCTTACTAGCGCCCGGCCAAGAGACCCAGTACTTC
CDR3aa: CASSLLAPGQETQYF

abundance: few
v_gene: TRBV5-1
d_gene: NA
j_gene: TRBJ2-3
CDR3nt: TGCGCCAGCAGCTTGGCCCTCACTAGCACAGATACGCAGTATTTT
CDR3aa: CASSLALTSTDTQYF

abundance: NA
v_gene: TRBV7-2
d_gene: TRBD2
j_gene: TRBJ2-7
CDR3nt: TGTGCCAGCAGTTCCCGCGGACTAGCGGGGTACGAGCAGTACTTC
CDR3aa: CASSSRGLAGYEQYF

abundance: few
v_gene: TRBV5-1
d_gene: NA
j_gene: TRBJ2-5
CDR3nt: TGCGCCAGCAGCAAGTTCCAAGAGACCCAGTACTTC
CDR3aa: CASSKFQETQYF

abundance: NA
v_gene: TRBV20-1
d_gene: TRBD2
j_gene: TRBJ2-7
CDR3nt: TGCAGTGCTAGCCCCTCCACTAGCGCGAACGAGCAGTACTTC
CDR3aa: CSASPSTSANEQYF